This T cell receptor (beta chain) came from a study of Ad26.COV2.S vaccination and SARS-CoV-2 variants. A word on this clone: Its antigen is not known.

The CDR3 runs to 17 residues. The germline gives CDR1 SGHTA, CDR2 FQGNSA. J lost 4 bases, V lost 1 base, and 11 bases had no gene match. Study-wide results and caveats: Those who received the vaccine showed greater spike-specific TCR breadth than those given placebo.

Assay: immunoSEQ multiplex PCR; the TCRdb copy retains only in-frame clones and omits some. The table lists 300,000 to 400,000 clones, 80% to 90% of them singletons. Treatment reported: some 19 received Ad26.COV2.S at low or high dose, single or two shots; about 5 received placebo; per-sample allocation not given. Samples were taken on day 63 after the first vaccine or placebo injection. V usage is TRBV7-2 and J usage is TRBJ2-5; the match to TRBD2 covers 8 bases. The sample here was peripheral blood, taken in a trial of Ad26.COV2.S vaccine versus placebo. The clonotype originates from a person aged 18-60 years who received the Ad26.COV2.S COVID-19 vaccine or a placebo. The CDR3 DNA reads as TGTGCCAGCAGCTTAGGGGGACTAGACTGGGCCCTAGAGACCCAGTACTTC. It encodes CASSLGGLDWALETQYF.